These T cell receptor beta chains were read from a single sample in a study of shared clonotypes between healthy human individuals. TCRdb keeps only in-frame clones here, not all; method: immunoSEQ multiplex PCR. Here the sample spans millions of clones, about 95% being singletons. Sequenced input: naive CD4+ T cells sorted from blood. The receptors stem from a man aged 18 to 35 in good health. CDR3s include the opening cysteine and the closing phenylalanine or tryptophan. The order of the fields is D gene, J gene, V gene, CDR3 protein, CDR3 DNA. A D gene is named only where the DNA matches it firmly.

D: TRBD2
J: TRBJ2-5
V: TRBV9
CDR3: CASSPRWTSGGAETQYF
DNA: TGTGCCAGCAGCCCTAGATGGACTAGCGGGGGGGCAGAGACCCAGTACTTC

D: -
J: TRBJ1-3
V: TRBV6-5
CDR3: CASSYSMDGSGNTIYF
DNA: TGTGCCAGCAGTTACTCGATGGATGGCTCTGGAAACACCATATATTTT

D: -
J: TRBJ2-3
V: TRBV11-3
CDR3: CASSLRDWTDTQYF
DNA: TGTGCCAGCAGCTTAAGGGACTGGACAGATACGCAGTATTTT

D: TRBD2
J: TRBJ2-3
V: TRBV11-2
CDR3: CASSLEGLADTQYF
DNA: TGTGCCAGCAGCTTAGAAGGACTAGCCGATACGCAGTATTTT

D: TRBD2
J: TRBJ2-1
V: TRBV18
CDR3: CASSPPGLAGGNEQFF
DNA: TGTGCCAGCTCACCACCGGGACTAGCGGGGGGGAATGAGCAGTTCTTC

D: -
J: TRBJ1-1
V: TRBV27
CDR3: CASKPIGAALNTEAFF
DNA: TGTGCCAGCAAACCGATCGGGGCGGCCCTGAACACTGAAGCTTTCTTT

D: TRBD2
J: TRBJ2-1
V: TRBV12-5
CDR3: CASGDGLDEQFF
DNA: TGTGCTAGTGGGGACGGACTAGATGAGCAGTTCTTC

D: -
J: TRBJ1-2
V: TRBV30
CDR3: CAWSAGLGGYTF
DNA: TGTGCCTGGAGTGCGGGGCTAGGGGGCTACACCTTC

D: -
J: TRBJ2-7
V: TRBV5-1
CDR3: CASSPGDRAYEQYF
DNA: TGCGCCAGCAGCCCGGGGGACCGAGCCTACGAGCAGTACTTC

D: TRBD1
J: TRBJ1-6
V: TRBV7-8
CDR3: CASQAGTGNSPLHF
DNA: TGTGCCAGTCAAGCTGGGACAGGGAATTCACCCCTCCACTTT

D: -
J: TRBJ2-7
V: TRBV7-9
CDR3: CASSSGRNYEQYF
DNA: TGTGCCAGCAGCTCAGGGCGGAACTACGAGCAGTACTTC